This TCR beta chain was observed in a study of T cells expressing NK-cell markers (dated by TCRdb to the early 2020s). In the study overall: In sorted CD3+CD56+NKG2C+, CD3+CD56+NKG2C- and CD3+CD56-NKG2C+ T-cell subsets from about 8 donors, TCR beta-chain repertoires were profiled. Libraries were sequenced as 2 x 150 bp reads on Illumina HiSeq 2000/2500, MiSeq or NextSeq. Of the eight sequenced donors, seven were found to be HCMV-seropositive and one was found to be HCMV-seronegative. All eight donors whose samples were sequenced were randomly selected healthy volunteers, three of them men and five women. Summary of the overall study and its limitations: Those dominant clonotypes were again the most abundant among CD3+CD56-NKG2C+ cells in a few donors, at roughly 28.3-65%. In six donors, the dominant CD3+CD56+NKG2C+ clonotypes ranked among the top 10 CD8+ clonotypes, making up 1.0-7.0% of CD8+ T cells. Whether the expanded NKG2C-expressing T cell clones were specific for HCMV antigens was left unclear.

The CDR3 holds 17 amino acids from the cysteine to the phenylalanine. The protein alone is recorded here. In the germline V gene, CDR1 corresponds to SGHRS and CDR2 to YFSETQ. Sequencing was performed on an Illumina HiSeq 2000. TCR beta cDNA libraries were prepared using 5'RACE template switching, which introduced a universal primer site and unique molecular identifiers. Synthesis of cDNA was primed from the TCR beta constant segment and was followed by two consecutive PCR amplification steps. The published analysis was carried out like this. MIGEC handled demultiplexing of the reads and grouping by UMI, while MiTCR was used to assemble and quantify clonotypes. To exclude erroneous sequences, only TCR cDNA sequences supported by at least two reads were retained. The tcR package was used for downstream repertoire analysis, and clonotypes were matched across fractions by CDR3 nucleotide sequence plus V segment. VDJmatch was used to annotate antigen specificity against VDJdb, with one amino acid substitution in CDR3 permitted. Through TCRdb reprocessing, the reads give one entry per CDR3 protein sequence; DNA is omitted. TCRdb, not the authors, supplied the V and J calls. The sample's table lists a count of approximately 440,000 distinct CDR3 sequences. The leading ten clones occupy over 1.3% of the sample.

To determine HCMV serostatus, a commercial ELISA kit was used to detect HCMV-specific IgG in serum. Ficoll density gradient centrifugation was used to isolate peripheral blood mononuclear cells from blood. As concerns this clonotype: It lacks a known antigen.

This receptor was identified in a woman between 45 and 60 years old in good health. Donor details come from another sample of the same person, matched by shared clones. The chain was built from TRBV5-1 and TRBJ2-2; there is no DNA to check the TCRdb D call of TRBD2. The sequencing input was blood T cells: a sorted CD56 or NKG2C T cell subset, CD4+ or CD8+ T cells, or bulk PBMC T cells (not recorded which). The CDR3 region: CASGQGAGALDTGELFF.